The subject of this entry is one T cell receptor beta chain. The table came from immunoSEQ multiplex PCR; TCRdb's copy has only in-frame clones and leaves some out. The repertoire holds tens of thousands of clones, with about 90% as singletons. These data come from a study of T cell changes during pregnancy in multiple sclerosis. This clonotype was obtained from a female donor in good health, enrolled as a control in a pregnancy study. The sequencing used peripheral blood, collected in the third trimester of pregnancy.

The CDR3 DNA sequence: TGTGCCAGCAGCTCGACGGGCTCCTACAATGAGCAGTTCTTC. Its protein product is CASSSTGSYNEQFF. V gene TRBV7-3 combines with J gene TRBJ2-1; D not certain. This CDR3 is 14 amino acids long. CDR1 and CDR2 from the germline V gene are SGHTA and FQGTGA. Between the trimmed V and J ends, which lost 4 bases and 0 bases, there was a span of 7 bases.